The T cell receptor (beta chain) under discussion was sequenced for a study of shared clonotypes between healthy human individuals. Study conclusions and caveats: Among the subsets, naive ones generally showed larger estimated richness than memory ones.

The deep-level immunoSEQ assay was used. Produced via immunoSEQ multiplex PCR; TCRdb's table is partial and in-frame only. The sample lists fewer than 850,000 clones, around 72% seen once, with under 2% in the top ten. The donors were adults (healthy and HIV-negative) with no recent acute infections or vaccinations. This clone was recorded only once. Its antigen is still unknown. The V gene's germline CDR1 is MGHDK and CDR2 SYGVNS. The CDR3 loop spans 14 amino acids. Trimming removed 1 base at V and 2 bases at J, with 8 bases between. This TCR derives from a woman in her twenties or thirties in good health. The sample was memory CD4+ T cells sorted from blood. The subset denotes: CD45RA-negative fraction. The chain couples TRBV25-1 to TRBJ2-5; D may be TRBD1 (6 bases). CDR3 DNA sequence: TGTGCCAGCAGTGAATTGAGGGGGCAAGAGACCCAGTACTTC. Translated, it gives CASSELRGQETQYF.